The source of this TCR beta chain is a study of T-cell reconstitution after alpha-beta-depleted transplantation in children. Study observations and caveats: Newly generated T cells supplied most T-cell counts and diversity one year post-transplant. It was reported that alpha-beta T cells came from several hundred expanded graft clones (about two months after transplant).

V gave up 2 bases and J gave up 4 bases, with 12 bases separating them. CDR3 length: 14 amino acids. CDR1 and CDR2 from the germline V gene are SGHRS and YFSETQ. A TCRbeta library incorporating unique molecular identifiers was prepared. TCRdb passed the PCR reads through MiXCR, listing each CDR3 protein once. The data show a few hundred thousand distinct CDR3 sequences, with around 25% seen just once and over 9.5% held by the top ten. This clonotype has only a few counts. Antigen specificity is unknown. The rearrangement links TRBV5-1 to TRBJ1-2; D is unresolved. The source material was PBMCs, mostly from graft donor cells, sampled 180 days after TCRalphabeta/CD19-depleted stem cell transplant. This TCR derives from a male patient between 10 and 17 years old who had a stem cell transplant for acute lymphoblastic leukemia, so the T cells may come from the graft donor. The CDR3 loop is CASSFPDPGYGYTF. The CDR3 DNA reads TGCGCCAGCAGCTTCCCCGACCCGGGCTATGGCTACACCTTC.